The source of this T cell receptor beta chain is a study of response to subunit inactivated influenza vaccine. With regard to this clonotype: What it binds is unknown.

MiXCR was run by TCRdb on the RT-PCR reads, yielding one entry per CDR3 protein. Of about 520,000 distinct CDR3 sequences in the sample, about 25% were seen once. Study-wide findings and caveats: Authors suggested seasonal influenza vaccinations each recruit few new T cells.

The source was CD4+ T cells sorted from PBMCs, collected 5 to 6 days after vaccination. The origin of this receptor is a middle-aged man who received an inactivated influenza vaccine.

The CDR3 is CASSRDRVETQYF. The CDR3 coding sequence is TGTGCCAGCAGTCGGGACAGGGTAGAGACCCAGTACTTC. The chain combines TRBV6-1 with TRBJ2-5; 9 nucleotides match TRBD1. Trimming removed 5 bases from V and 4 bases from J; junction bases left unmatched: 2. Germline V CDR1 and CDR2: MNHNS, SASEGT. This CDR3 comprises 13 residues.